One T cell receptor beta chain is described in this entry. Stated time point: cycle 4 day 1 (C4D1), after 6 weeks of nivolumab. With no exception, relapse followed autologous stem cell transplantation in all patients, and brentuximab vedotin exposure varied. This entry belongs to a study of PD-1 blockade in classical Hodgkin lymphoma. The CDR3 runs to 16 residues. Germline lookup yields CDR1 MNHNY and CDR2 SVGAGI (reference sequence). The V segment lost 2 bases and the J segment 9 bases; nucleotides outside the gene matches: 8. TCRdb's table, derived via immunoSEQ multiplex PCR, lists solely in-frame clones and lacks some. The profile shows roughly 100,000 clones, around 80% of them singletons.

The starting material was peripheral blood mononuclear cells (PBMCs), obtained before the fourth cycle of nivolumab. The V gene is TRBV6-6, the J gene TRBJ2-1; 12 bases are a match to TRBD2. The clonotype comes from a human donor with classical Hodgkin lymphoma. The CDR3 bases are TGTGCCAGCAGTTACCCAGAAGGACTAGCGGGAAGTGAGCAGTTCTTC. Protein: CASSYPEGLAGSEQFF.